These 11 T cell receptor beta chains were all obtained from the same sample, sequenced in a study of T-cell memory formation after mild COVID-19. TCRdb used MiXCR to reprocess the 5' RACE reads, holding one entry per CDR3 protein. The sample has 350,000 to 450,000 distinct CDR3 sequences; around 14% are singletons. The sample was PBMCs or a T cell subset sorted from them (not recorded which). These TCRs come from a man younger than 35 who had mild COVID-19 (a few samples of this study predate the infection). Cell type and time point are not known.

V gene TRBV12-5 combines with J gene TRBJ2-7; TRBD1 agrees at 7 bases. CDR1 is LGHNT and CDR2 is FRNRAP in the germline V gene. V was pared by 6 bases and J by 5 bases, with 13 bases of the junction left unmatched. The CDR3 is made up of 15 amino acids. The CDR3 protein is CASGLDRARMDEQYV. CDR3 bases: TGTGCTAGTGGCCTAGACAGGGCACGTATGGACGAGCAGTACGTC.

V gene TRBV9 combines with J gene TRBJ2-3; 8 bases line up with TRBD1. The CDR3 has 16 amino acids. Germline V lookup: CDR1 SGDLS, CDR2 YYNGEE. With V trimmed by 0 bases and J by 1 base, 4 bases remained unmatched. The CDR3 region has the DNA TGTGCCAGCAGCGTAGTTTCAGGGGGCCGCACAGATACGCAGTATTTT. Protein product: CASSVVSGGRTDTQYF.

The sample holds a few counts of this clonotype. The V gene is TRBV7-8, the J gene TRBJ1-1, with a weak D call TRBD1 (5 bases). Germline assignment: CDR1 SGHVS and CDR2 FQNEAQ. The length of the CDR3 is 15 residues. Trimming left V 5 bases short and J 0 bases short, with 13 bases between. The CDR3 coding sequence is TGTGCCAGCAGCAGGAAGACAGCAATGAACACTGAAGCTTTCTTT. It translates to CASSRKTAMNTEAFF.

This clonotype turned up a few times. V gene TRBV4-3 combines with J gene TRBJ2-3; D unclear. Trimming removed 2 bases from V and 2 bases from J, with 2 bases in between. CDR3 size: 12 residues. Per germline, CDR1 LGHNA and CDR2 YSLEER. The CDR3 DNA reads TGCGCCAGCAGCCAATACACAGATACGCAGTATTTT. Encoded protein: CASSQYTDTQYF.

This clonotype showed up just a few times. V usage is TRBV4-1 and J usage is TRBJ2-7; no definite D call. Trimming took 0 bases from V and 2 from J, leaving 8 bases between them. In germline, CDR1 is MGHRA, CDR2 YSYEKL. This CDR3 has 14 amino acids. The CDR3 here is CASSQEAAAYEQYF. Here the CDR3 DNA reads TGCGCCAGCAGCCAAGAGGCAGCCGCCTACGAGCAGTACTTC.

This clonotype was seen repeatedly, ten times or more. The chain recombines TRBV7-2 with TRBJ2-5; D ambiguous. Germline CDR1 SGHTA, CDR2 FQGNSA. V lost 1 base to trimming and J lost 2 bases, with 5 bases between them. The CDR3 length is 13 residues. The CDR3 region has the DNA TGTGCCAGCAGCTTAGGGGATCAAGAGACCCAGTACTTC. Translation gives CASSLGDQETQYF.

The rearrangement links TRBV6-5 to TRBJ2-7, with TRBD2 identical over 10 bases. This CDR3 is 15 amino acids long. V was clipped by 6 bases and J by 4 bases; unmatched bases: 9. Looked up from germline, CDR1 is MNHEY and CDR2 is SVGAGI. This CDR3 is CASSPGAGGAYEQYV. The CDR3 DNA reads as TGTGCCAGCAGCCCAGGAGCGGGGGGGGCTTACGAGCAGTACGTC.

The chain recombines TRBV7-6 with TRBJ2-7; 9 nucleotides line up with TRBD1. The CDR3 totals 14 residues. With V trimmed by 4 bases and J by 5 bases, 6 bases remained unmatched. The germline CDR1 and CDR2 sequences are SGHVS and FNYEAQ. CDR3 sequence: CASSWDTGGNEQYF. CDR3 DNA: TGTGCCAGCAGCTGGGACACAGGGGGCAACGAGCAGTACTTC.

The table lists this clonotype with a count of one. This chain connects TRBV12-3 or TRBV12-4 to TRBJ2-1, with 9 bases that match TRBD2. The J segment lost 4 bases and the V segment lost 6 bases, leaving 13 bases of the junction unmatched. CDR3 size: 17 residues. CDR3 DNA sequence: TGTGCCAGCAGAGGTAGTGAGGGACTAGCACCGTACAATGAGCAGTTCTTC. Translating gives CASRGSEGLAPYNEQFF.

The genes are TRBV5-5 and TRBJ2-3; TRBD2 might be the D (6 bases). CDR1 and CDR2 from the germline V gene are SGHKS and YYEKEE (reference sequence). The CDR3 spans 15 residues. V was trimmed by 3 bases and J by 5 bases, leaving 16 bases between them. CDR3 sequence (DNA): TGTGCCAGCAGCTATAGTCCCGTCGGGGGAGATACGCAGTATTTT. Its translation is CASSYSPVGGDTQYF. Looking up the rest from reference TRBV5-5 and TRBJ2-3 gives the full variable domain: DAGVTQSPTHLIKTRGQQVTLRCSPISGHKSVSWYQQVLGQGPQFIFQYYEKEERGRGNFPDRFSARQFPNYSSELNVNALLLGDSALYLCASSYSPVGGDTQYFGPGTRLTVL.

This clonotype was picked up a small number of times. The CDR3 reads CASRIGVLGGGMFF. CDR3 nucleotides: TGTGCCAGCCGGATTGGTGTTCTTGGGGGCGGAATGTTCTTC. The chain recombines TRBV7-9 with TRBJ2-1, with a possible D match to TRBD1 (6 bases). The CDR3 contains 14 residues. Deletions cut 8 bases from V and 15 bases from J, with 26 bases between. The germline gives CDR1 SEHNR, CDR2 FQNEAQ (reference sequence). Full variable domain (missing parts from reference TRBV7-9 and TRBJ2-1): DTGVSQNPRHKITKRGQNVTFRCDPISEHNRLYWYRQTLGQGPEFLTYFQNEAQLEKSRLLSDRFSAERPKGSFSTLEIQRTEQGDSAMYLCASRIGVLGGGMFFGPGTRLTVL.